This is a list of T cell receptor beta chains from one sample in a study of regulatory T cells in long-lasting Graves disease. From the multiplex PCR reads, TCRdb called clonotypes with MiXCR, one entry per CDR3 protein. The data hold more than 300,000 distinct CDR3 sequences, with roughly a fifth observed a single time. Sequenced material: peripheral blood mononuclear cells (PBMCs), taken when the disease was refractory, from a patient treated with antithyroid drugs. The origin of the receptors is a female donor with Graves disease. The CDR3 runs from the conserved cysteine through the conserved F or W. The D gene is left open where the match is weak. Clone size is stated in some rows and not others, as once, few, many or a class when expanded.

D gene: -
V gene: TRBV28
J gene: TRBJ1-2
clone size: many
CDR3 DNA: TGTGCCAGCAGGCCCCAACAGGGCGGAGGGTATGGCTACACCTTC
CDR3 protein: CASRPQQGGGYGYTF

D gene: TRBD1
V gene: TRBV5-1
J gene: TRBJ2-2
clone size: -
CDR3 DNA: TGCGCCAGCAGCTGGGACAGGTACACCGGGGAGCTGTTTTTT
CDR3 protein: CASSWDRYTGELFF

D gene: -
V gene: TRBV6-5
J gene: TRBJ1-2
clone size: few
CDR3 DNA: TGTGCCAGCAGTTACGTGGGAGACAGCCTTAACTATGGCTACACCTTC
CDR3 protein: CASSYVGDSLNYGYTF

D gene: TRBD1
V gene: TRBV7-2
J gene: TRBJ1-6
clone size: many
CDR3 DNA: TGTGCCAGCAGCTTGGGACAGGGGAGAACTTCACCCCTCCACTTT
CDR3 protein: CASSLGQGRTSPLHF

D gene: -
V gene: TRBV6-5
J gene: TRBJ2-3
clone size: -
CDR3 DNA: TGTGCCAGCAGTTCGATAGCTGGGGGATTTAACACAGATACGCAGTATTTT
CDR3 protein: CASSSIAGGFNTDTQYF

D gene: -
V gene: TRBV12-3/TRBV12-4
J gene: TRBJ1-1
clone size: -
CDR3 DNA: TGTGCCAGCAGGATAACCGGGGCCCACGGGGAAGCTTTCTTT
CDR3 protein: CASRITGAHGEAFF

D gene: -
V gene: TRBV4-3
J gene: TRBJ1-4
clone size: many
CDR3 DNA: TGCGCCAGCAGCCAAGCTTTGGGGAAAAATGGTGAAAAACTGTTTTTT
CDR3 protein: CASSQALGKNGEKLFF

D gene: -
V gene: TRBV20-1
J gene: TRBJ2-7
clone size: many
CDR3 DNA: TGCAGTGCCCAGACGGGGGCGGGGTTCGACGAGCAGTACTTC
CDR3 protein: CSAQTGAGFDEQYF

D gene: -
V gene: TRBV6-2/TRBV6-3
J gene: TRBJ2-2
clone size: many
CDR3 DNA: TGTGCCAGCAGCATACTAGCTCCCGGGGAGCTGTTTTTT
CDR3 protein: CASSILAPGELFF

D gene: TRBD1
V gene: TRBV7-9
J gene: TRBJ2-5
clone size: many
CDR3 DNA: TGTGCCAGCAGCTTACCAGGGGGCGAGGAGACCCAGTACTTC
CDR3 protein: CASSLPGGEETQYF

D gene: -
V gene: TRBV7-9
J gene: TRBJ1-2
clone size: many
CDR3 DNA: TGTGCCAGCAGTACTTCCACGGTGTCAAACTATGGCTACACCTTC
CDR3 protein: CASSTSTVSNYGYTF

D gene: -
V gene: TRBV11-3
J gene: TRBJ2-2
clone size: -
CDR3 DNA: TGTGCCAGCAGCTTGGGCACCTGGACGGATAACACCGGGGAGCTGTTTTTT
CDR3 protein: CASSLGTWTDNTGELFF

D gene: TRBD1
V gene: TRBV14
J gene: TRBJ1-2
clone size: many
CDR3 DNA: TGTGCCAGCAGCCAACTTCTACAGGGGGGGGAAGGCTACACCTTC
CDR3 protein: CASSQLLQGGEGYTF

D gene: -
V gene: TRBV6-1
J gene: TRBJ1-3
clone size: few
CDR3 DNA: TGTGCCAGCAGTGTAGGACCCAGCTCTGGAAACACCATATATTTT
CDR3 protein: CASSVGPSSGNTIYF

D gene: -
V gene: TRBV9
J gene: TRBJ2-7
clone size: few
CDR3 DNA: TGTGCCAGCAGCGTAACGGGGCATGGTAGTTACGAGCAGTACTTC
CDR3 protein: CASSVTGHGSYEQYF

D gene: -
V gene: TRBV7-2
J gene: TRBJ1-5
clone size: many
CDR3 DNA: TGTGCCAGCTCGACAGGCGCATGGCAGCCCCAGCATTTT
CDR3 protein: CASSTGAWQPQHF

D gene: -
V gene: TRBV5-1
J gene: TRBJ1-2
clone size: -
CDR3 DNA: TGCGCCAGCAGCTTGTCCTTGGGAACTAACTATGGCTACACCTTC
CDR3 protein: CASSLSLGTNYGYTF

D gene: -
V gene: TRBV4-1
J gene: TRBJ2-7
clone size: many
CDR3 DNA: TGCGCCAGCAGCCAATTCCGGCAGGGGAAAAACTACGAGCAGTACTTC
CDR3 protein: CASSQFRQGKNYEQYF

D gene: -
V gene: TRBV18
J gene: TRBJ1-1
clone size: few
CDR3 DNA: TGTGCCAGCTCACCTAAGCAGTCCCTGGGTTGGGCTGAAGCTTTCTTT
CDR3 protein: CASSPKQSLGWAEAFF

D gene: -
V gene: TRBV6-1
J gene: TRBJ1-6
clone size: few
CDR3 DNA: TGTGCCAGCAGATCCGGTGGGGCAGATTCACCCCTCCACTTT
CDR3 protein: CASRSGGADSPLHF

D gene: TRBD2
V gene: TRBV10-3
J gene: TRBJ2-3
clone size: -
CDR3 DNA: TGTGCCATCAGTGCCGGGACTAGCGGGAGCACAGATACGCAGTATTTT
CDR3 protein: CAISAGTSGSTDTQYF

D gene: TRBD1
V gene: TRBV9
J gene: TRBJ2-3
clone size: -
CDR3 DNA: TGTGCCAGCAGCTGGACAGGGTTCACAGATACGCAGTATTTT
CDR3 protein: CASSWTGFTDTQYF

D gene: -
V gene: TRBV30
J gene: TRBJ1-1
clone size: many
CDR3 DNA: TGTGCCTGGGCTCCCCAAGGGAACACTGAAGCTTTCTTT
CDR3 protein: CAWAPQGNTEAFF

D gene: TRBD2
V gene: TRBV11-2
J gene: TRBJ2-7
clone size: many
CDR3 DNA: TGTGCCAGCAGCTTAGGACTAGCGGCTACCTACGAGCAGTACTTC
CDR3 protein: CASSLGLAATYEQYF

D gene: -
V gene: TRBV12-3/TRBV12-4
J gene: TRBJ1-5
clone size: few
CDR3 DNA: TGTGCCAGTAGTAATCCCAGGGGTGCTCAGCCCCAGCATTTT
CDR3 protein: CASSNPRGAQPQHF

D gene: TRBD1
V gene: TRBV12-3/TRBV12-4
J gene: TRBJ1-1
clone size: few
CDR3 DNA: TGTGCCAGCAGTTCGGGACAGGGGGTGACTGAAGCTTTCTTT
CDR3 protein: CASSSGQGVTEAFF

D gene: -
V gene: TRBV11-2
J gene: TRBJ2-4
clone size: few
CDR3 DNA: TGTGCCAGCAGCAGCGAGCGGGCCCCCATTCAGTACTTC
CDR3 protein: CASSSERAPIQYF